These T cell receptor beta chains were read from a single sample in a study of shared clonotypes between healthy human individuals. The assay was immunoSEQ multiplex PCR, and TCRdb's table has in-frame clones only and misses some. The table lists fewer than 500,000 clones, about 75% of them singletons, with roughly an eighth in the top ten. Sequenced: PBMCs. The receptors were sampled from a woman aged 40 to 50 in good health. Some clones in this sample may be carry-over from other donors' samples. The CDR3 runs from the conserved cysteine through the conserved F or W. The D gene is left open where the match is weak.

D gene	CDR3 length	V gene	CDR3 protein
-	12	TRBV30	CAWGDFEETQYF
TRBD2	16	TRBV4-2	CASSQGVAGGLDTQYF
-	13	TRBV5-1	CASSWDGNEKLFF
TRBD2	15	TRBV6-6	CASRRGLAGDDIQYF
-	11	TRBV7-9	CASSSGQKLFF
-	14	TRBV19	CASSIKGGLYEQYF
-	14	TRBV5-4	CASSSGRSSYEQYF
-	13	TRBV19	CASSHSEKETQYF
-	15	TRBV30	CAWRSPRGDTGELFF
-	13	TRBV30	CAWSLASLPRAFF
-	13	TRBV19	CTSSMSVNQPQHF
TRBD2	15	TRBV7-6	CASSLGAGGYNEQFF
TRBD2	14	TRBV14	CASSPQAGVGEQFF
-	14	TRBV10-1	CASSESDRSYEQYF
-	12	TRBV6-6	CASSPNFETQYF
-	15	TRBV6-6	CASSYFRGSSYEQYF
TRBD1	12	TRBV7-8	CASSLTDRVEFF
-	12	TRBV19	CASSRVDQPQHF
-	15	TRBV25-1	CASQIRKGTKNIQYF
TRBD1	12	TRBV19	CASSDRAQPQHF
-	15	TRBV11-2	CASSPGPRNTGELFF
-	14	TRBV5-1	CASSFRGLNYGYTF
TRBD1	14	TRBV28	CASSPRTGNTEAFF
TRBD1	14	TRBV29-1	CSVPTGTGPYEQYF
-	15	TRBV18	CASSPQEGTQETQYF
-	15	TRBV9	CASTGGLMTRGEQFF
-	14	TRBV27	CASRLRDGSYGYTF
-	11	TRBV7-9	CASSNDYEQYF
-	19	TRBV10-1	CASSDLTLQGPHCPETQYF
TRBD2	15	TRBV27	CASASSGRRTDTQYF
TRBD2	16	TRBV9	CASSVAATSGSGTQYF
-	12	TRBV9	CASSVGGGELFF
TRBD2	16	TRBV25-1	CASSESGVAGAGEQFF
TRBD1	14	TRBV7-6	CASSFDDRADTQYF
TRBD2	15	TRBV5-1	CASSFSLAENYEQYF
TRBD1	13	TRBV2	CASSDRGSQPQHF
-	15	TRBV7-9	CASSLEQVGAYEQYF
-	13	TRBV28	CASSGHTNYGYTF
-	15	TRBV28	CASSLPLGSDEKLFF
-	13	TRBV7-9	CASSEGQNTEAFF
-	14	TRBV19	CASSIRGYQYEQYF
-	15	TRBV6-1	CASSDNAGAGGEQYF
TRBD1	17	TRBV5-4	CASSVPGQGPFNYGYTF
-	16	TRBV7-2	CASSLALAAGADTQYF
TRBD1	14	TRBV29-1	CSVSLGTGTYEQYF
TRBD2	14	TRBV30	CAYQRDETGETQYF
-	13	TRBV6-1	CAGGQGIGQPQHF
-	16	TRBV7-6	CASSGSPGANTGELFF
-	13	TRBV30	CACRTDSNQPQHF
-	15	TRBV19	CASSIFLSSNQPQHF
-	14	TRBV2	CASSVEGASYEQYF
-	13	TRBV19	CASSTGIQETQYF
TRBD2	15	TRBV5-1	CASSYGTSGGHTQYF
-	13	TRBV27	CASSLYNTGELFF
-	14	TRBV5-5	CASSSGSTPDTQYF
-	12	TRBV6-1	CASRTGTGELFF
-	14	TRBV7-2	CASSPHAQRGEQYF
-	15	TRBV29-1	CSVAGVVSSYNEQFF
-	13	TRBV27	CASSFLGQETQYF